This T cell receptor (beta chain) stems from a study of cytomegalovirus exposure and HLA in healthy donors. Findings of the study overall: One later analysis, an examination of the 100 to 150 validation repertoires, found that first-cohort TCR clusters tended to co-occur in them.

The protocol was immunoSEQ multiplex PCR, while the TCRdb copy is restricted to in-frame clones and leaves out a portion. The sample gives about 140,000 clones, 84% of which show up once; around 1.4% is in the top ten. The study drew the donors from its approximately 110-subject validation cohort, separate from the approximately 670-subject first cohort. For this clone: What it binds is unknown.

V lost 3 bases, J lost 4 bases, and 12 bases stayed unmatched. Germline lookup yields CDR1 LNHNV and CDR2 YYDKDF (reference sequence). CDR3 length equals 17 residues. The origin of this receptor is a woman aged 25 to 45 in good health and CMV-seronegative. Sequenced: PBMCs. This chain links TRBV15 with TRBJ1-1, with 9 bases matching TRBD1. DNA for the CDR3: TGTGCCACCAGCAGCCGCGGACAGGGGATAAGAAGCACTGAAGCTTTCTTT. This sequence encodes CATSSRGQGIRSTEAFF.